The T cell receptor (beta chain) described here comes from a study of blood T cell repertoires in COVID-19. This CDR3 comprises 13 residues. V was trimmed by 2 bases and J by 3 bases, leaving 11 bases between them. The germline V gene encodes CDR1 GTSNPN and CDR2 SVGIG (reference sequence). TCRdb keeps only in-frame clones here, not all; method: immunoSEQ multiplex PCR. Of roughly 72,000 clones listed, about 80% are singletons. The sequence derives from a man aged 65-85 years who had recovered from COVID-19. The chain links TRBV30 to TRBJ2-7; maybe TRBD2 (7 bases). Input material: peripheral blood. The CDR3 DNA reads TGTGCCTGGAGTAGGGGGGGGCTCTACGAGCAGTACTTC. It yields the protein CAWSRGGLYEQYF.